The 7 T cell receptor beta chains presented below share a single source sample, sequenced in a study of OX40 agonist ivuxolimab in advanced cancers. Generated by immunoSEQ multiplex PCR, the TCRdb table keeps only in-frame clones and is missing some. Here the sample spans some 6,100 clones, 81% being singletons. The sequencing here drew on CD4+ or CD8+ T cells sorted from blood, taken in a trial of the OX40 agonist ivuxolimab. The receptors come from an adult with an advanced solid tumor such as melanoma, head and neck, liver or kidney cancer.

This chain connects TRBV15 to TRBJ1-3; 9 nucleotides align to TRBD1. Germline V CDR1 and CDR2: LNHNV, YYDKDF (reference sequence). The CDR3 has 15 residues. Trimming at V came to 3 bases and at J to 1 base, leaving 1 base not matched to a gene. The CDR3: CATSSDRGSGNTIYF. Written as DNA, the CDR3 is TGTGCCACCAGCAGTGACAGGGGGTCTGGAAACACCATATATTTT.

This clone was recorded only once. The genes are TRBV5-6 and TRBJ1-1, with no clear D. The CDR3 consists of 12 residues. Germline CDR1 and CDR2: SGHDT and YYEEEE. Deletions cut 1 base from V and 6 bases from J, with 7 bases between. DNA for the CDR3: TGTGCCAGCAGCTTGTACGGCCCTGAAGCTTTCTTT. It translates to CASSLYGPEAFF.

The V gene is TRBV28, the J gene TRBJ1-3; TRBD1 aligns across 9 bases. CDR1 MDHEN and CDR2 SYDVKM come from the germline V gene. V lost 5 bases and J lost 7; bases outside the gene matches: 9. The CDR3 covers 15 residues. The CDR3 sequence is CASSPPGTGINTIYF. The CDR3 coding sequence is TGTGCCAGCAGTCCTCCCGGGACAGGGATTAACACCATATATTTT.

This sequence joins TRBV19 and TRBJ2-1; 7 bases map to TRBD2. This CDR3 is built from 15 residues. Germline trimming cut 1 base from V and 3 bases from J; bases unmatched to any gene: 3. CDR1 is LNHDA and CDR2 is SQIVND in the germline V gene (reference sequence). This CDR3 reads CASSIAGTIYNEQFF. The CDR3 DNA reads TGTGCCAGTAGTATAGCCGGGACTATCTACAATGAGCAGTTCTTC.

The chain couples TRBV6-5 to TRBJ1-4; D is uncertain. The CDR3 has 12 residues. Trimming shortened V by 5 bases and J by 8 bases, and 9 bases separated the two germline ends. CDR1 is MNHEY, CDR2 SVGAGI, per germline. The CDR3 nucleotides are TGTGCCAGCAGTGAATCCCTCGAAAAACTGTTTTTT. It yields the protein CASSESLEKLFF.

The chain has TRBV7-8 and TRBJ2-7; a possible D gene is TRBD1 (6 bases). CDR3 length: 13 amino acids. The germline V gene has CDR1 SGHVS and CDR2 FQNEAQ. V was clipped by 3 bases and J by 3 bases, with 9 bases between them. As DNA, the CDR3 is TGTGCCAGCAGCTTGGACAGACACTACGAGCAGTACTTC. It codes for CASSLDRHYEQYF.

This clone came up a few times. The chain is built from TRBV21-1 and TRBJ2-7. TRBV21-1 is reported as a pseudogene. The CDR3 covers 10 residues. CDR3 amino acids: CASSRYEQYF. The CDR3 DNA follows: TGTGCCAGCAGCAGGTACGAGCAGTACTTC.